One and the same sample provided the 26 T cell receptor beta chains below, sequenced in a study of blood T cell repertoires in COVID-19. Here immunoSEQ multiplex PCR was the method, and the copy in TCRdb shows in-frame clones only, minus some. The table includes 280,000 or so clones, 86% detected once. The sample comprised peripheral blood. The receptor set was obtained from a woman in her twenties or thirties who had recovered from COVID-19.

This chain connects TRBV29-1 to TRBJ2-7, with D unclear. Per the germline V gene, CDR1 is SQVTM and CDR2 is ANQGSEA. The V and J ends lost 4 bases and 0 bases respectively, with 7 bases between them. The CDR3 totals 12 residues. The CDR3 protein is CSVVLSSYEQYF. In nucleotides, the CDR3 is TGCAGCGTTGTTCTGAGCTCCTACGAGCAGTACTTC.

V is TRBV5-1 and J is TRBJ2-7, with 7 bases aligning to TRBD2. The CDR3 loop spans 16 amino acids. Germline-derived CDR1 and CDR2 are SGHRS and YFSETQ. J gave up 2 bases and V 1 base, and 9 bases lay outside the gene matches. The DNA of the CDR3 is TGCGCCAGCAGCTTGTTACGTCAGAGCGGGACCTACGAGCAGTACTTC. Its translation is CASSLLRQSGTYEQYF.

The chain recombines TRBV25-1 with TRBJ1-6; a weak D match, TRBD1 (6 bases). Germline V lookup: CDR1 MGHDK, CDR2 SYGVNS. Trimming took off 4 bases at V and 7 bases at J, with 17 bases between the two ends. CDR3 length equals 16 residues. The CDR3 reads CASSAWDGQRNSPLHF. In nucleotides, the CDR3 is TGTGCCAGCAGTGCATGGGACGGACAGAGAAATTCACCCCTCCACTTT.

This clone was counted only a few times. The J gene is TRBJ2-2, the V gene TRBV5-6; 9 positions agree with TRBD1. The CDR3 loop spans 17 amino acids. V trimming: 0 bases; J trimming: 3 bases; junction bases outside the gene matches: 6. In germline, CDR1 is SGHDT, CDR2 YYEEEE. The CDR3 DNA sequence: TGTGCCAGCAGCTTGGAAGAGGGACAGGGAGACACCGGGGAGCTGTTTTTT. It is translated as CASSLEEGQGDTGELFF.

This chain uses TRBV11-2 with TRBJ1-4, with D perhaps TRBD1 (5 bases). Between the trimmed V and J ends, which lost 7 bases and 6 bases, there was a span of 9 bases. CDR3 length: 12 amino acids. CDR1 SGHAT and CDR2 FQNNGV come from the germline V gene. The CDR3 coding sequence is TGTGCCAGCAAGGGGCCGGATGAAAAACTGTTTTTT. This translates into CASKGPDEKLFF.

This sequence joins TRBV7-6 and TRBJ1-1, with D unresolved. Trimming removed 3 bases from V and 2 bases from J, with 10 bases in between. Per germline, CDR1 SGHVS and CDR2 FNYEAQ. CDR3 size: 14 residues. CDR3 sequence (DNA): TGTGCCAGCAGCTTGGCGCAGGCCAACACTGAAGCTTTCTTT. Translating it yields CASSLAQANTEAFF.

J is TRBJ2-3 and V is TRBV11-2; 8 bases fit TRBD1. The length of the CDR3 is 13 residues. Germline V lookup: CDR1 SGHAT, CDR2 FQNNGV. V shed 5 bases, J shed 7 bases, and the junction held 5 bases outside the gene matches. CDR3 region: CASSPGGLYTQYF. CDR3 coding DNA: TGTGCCAGCAGCCCAGGGGGCCTATATACGCAGTATTTT.

Concerning this clone itself: One junction end does not reproduce the germline sequence, and a read error may be involved. This sequence joins TRBV6-5 and TRBJ1-2; 7 positions agree with TRBD1. CDR3 length: 14 amino acids. Germline V lookup: CDR1 MNHEY, CDR2 SVGAGI. The DNA for the CDR3 is TGTGCCAGCAGTTTAACAGGGGCTAACTATGGCTATACCTTC. Translating gives CASSLTGANYGYTF.

This chain links TRBV2 with TRBJ1-1; 8 bases match TRBD1. Germline-derived CDR1 and CDR2 are SNHLY and FYNNEI. Trimming at V came to 7 bases and at J to 1 base, leaving 5 bases not matched to a gene. The CDR3 consists of 14 residues. The CDR3 DNA reads TGTGCCAGCACCCGGACAGGGCAGAACACTGAAGCTTTCTTT. Protein product: CASTRTGQNTEAFF. Supplemented by reference TRBV2 and TRBJ1-1, the full variable domain reads EPEVTQTPSHQVTQMGQEVILRCVPISNHLYFYWYRQILGQKVEFLVSFYNNEISEKSEIFDDQFSVERPDGSNFTLKIRSTKLEDSAMYFCASTRTGQNTEAFFGQGTRLTVV.

This chain links TRBV30 with TRBJ1-2; 7 positions agree with TRBD1. V trimming: 0 bases; J trimming: 2 bases; junction bases outside the gene matches: 6. This CDR3 contains 15 residues. Germline values: CDR1 GTSNPN, CDR2 SVGIG (reference sequence). CDR3 protein: CAWSVDRPMNYGYTF. The DNA for the CDR3 is TGTGCCTGGAGTGTGGACAGGCCGATGAACTATGGCTACACCTTC. The whole variable domain, remainder taken from reference TRBV30 and TRBJ1-2, is SQTIHQWPATLVQPVGSPLSLECTVEGTSNPNLYWYRQAAGRGLQLLFYSVGIGQISSEVPQNLSASRPQDRQFILSSKKLLLSDSGFYLCAWSVDRPMNYGYTFGSGTRLTVV.

The rearrangement links TRBV27 to TRBJ2-1, with D possibly matching TRBD2 (6 bases). Germline assignment: CDR1 MNHEY and CDR2 SMNVEV (reference sequence). There are 13 residues in the CDR3. Trimming cost V 10 bases and J 9 bases, with 19 bases left between them. The CDR3 region has the DNA TGTGCCACTTTCGGGGCGGGACCGGTTGAGCAGTTCTTC. Residues: CATFGAGPVEQFF.

The genes are TRBV21-1 and TRBJ2-4; the table assigns TRBD1, which was not confirmed against the DNA. TRBV21-1 is an annotated pseudogene. The CDR3 runs 16 residues. DNA of the CDR3: TGTGCCAGCAATACAAGTCCTCCAGCTAAACAGGACATTCAGTACTTC. Amino acids: CASNTSPPAKQDIQYF.

V usage is TRBV7-3 and J usage is TRBJ2-3, with a weak D call TRBD2 (6 bases). The CDR3 loop spans 13 amino acids. V was shortened by 6 bases and J by 6 bases, with 13 bases between the two germline ends. Germline V gene lookup returns CDR1 SGHTA and CDR2 FQGTGA. The CDR3 reads CASSLGRTDTQYF. The CDR3 bases are TGTGCCAGCAGTTTAGGGAGGACGGATACGCAGTATTTT.

This rearrangement joins TRBV5-1 to TRBJ1-1; 7 bases align to TRBD1. Germline V gene lookup returns CDR1 SGHRS and CDR2 YFSETQ. This CDR3 contains 15 residues. J was trimmed by 1 base and V by 2 bases; bases with no gene match: 5. CDR3 in amino acids: CASSLRTGANTEAFF. Here the CDR3 DNA reads TGCGCCAGCAGCTTACGGACAGGAGCGAACACTGAAGCTTTCTTT.

This chain connects TRBV10-1 to TRBJ2-2, with 8 bases identical to TRBD2. Germline CDR1 reads WNHNN; CDR2 reads SYGVQD (reference sequence). Unmatched junction bases numbered 3, after V lost 0 bases and J lost 0 bases. The length of the CDR3 is 17 residues. The CDR3 coding sequence is TGCGCCAGCAGTGAGTCTCGGGAGGGGTCGAACACCGGGGAGCTGTTTTTT. It encodes CASSESREGSNTGELFF.

The genes are TRBV19 and TRBJ2-5; 9 bases align to TRBD1. The V and J ends lost 6 bases and 5 bases, in that order; junction bases with no gene match: 19. The CDR3 has 18 amino acids. Germline-derived CDR1 and CDR2 are LNHDA and SQIVND (reference sequence). CDR3 protein: CASSPQRYQGTGTETQYF. The CDR3 nucleotides read TGTGCCAGTAGCCCCCAACGCTACCAGGGGACAGGGACGGAGACCCAGTACTTC.

This rearrangement joins TRBV5-4 to TRBJ1-4; D call uncertain. CDR3 length equals 14 residues. The germline V and J ends were trimmed by 4 bases and 7 bases, with 14 bases remaining between them. Germline loops: CDR1 SGHNT, CDR2 YYREEE (reference sequence). CDR3 in DNA: TGTGCCAGCAGCCTCGACCCCCGGAGTGAAAAACTGTTTTTT. It encodes CASSLDPRSEKLFF.

The gene calls are TRBV2 and TRBJ1-1, with unresolved D. The CDR3 loop spans 13 amino acids. Trimming removed 7 bases from V and 4 bases from J, with 13 bases in between. The germline V gene has CDR1 SNHLY and CDR2 FYNNEI. The CDR3 reads CASNEGLITEAFF. The CDR3 DNA is TGTGCCAGCAATGAGGGCTTGATCACTGAAGCTTTCTTT. Combining the CDR3 with reference TRBV2 and TRBJ1-1 gives the whole variable domain EPEVTQTPSHQVTQMGQEVILRCVPISNHLYFYWYRQILGQKVEFLVSFYNNEISEKSEIFDDQFSVERPDGSNFTLKIRSTKLEDSAMYFCASNEGLITEAFFGQGTRLTVV.

Only one count was recorded for this clone. At one of its ends the junction is not consistent with the germline gene, which may arise from a read error. This chain links TRBV6-5 with TRBJ2-7; TRBD1 aligns across 7 bases. This CDR3 has 13 residues. Germline CDR1 reads MNHEY; CDR2 reads SVGAGI. For the CDR3, the DNA is TGTGCCAGCAGCCGGACAGGCTCCCACGAGCAGTACTTC. As protein: CASSRTGSHEQYF.

This chain connects TRBV4-1 to TRBJ1-1, with unresolved D. V gave up 0 bases and J gave up 4 bases, with 12 bases separating them. The germline V gene has CDR1 MGHRA and CDR2 YSYEKL. The CDR3 spans 15 residues. The CDR3 sequence: CASSQDAVPTTEAFF. CDR3 nucleotides: TGCGCCAGCAGCCAAGATGCAGTCCCCACCACTGAAGCTTTCTTT.

The J gene is TRBJ2-1, the V gene TRBV25-1; 11 bases are a match to TRBD2. Germline CDR1 MGHDK, CDR2 SYGVNS. With 2 bases clipped from V and 3 bases from J, the junction kept 6 bases outside the gene matches. The CDR3 sequence is 17 residues long. This CDR3 is CASSEPRTSGFYNEQFF. CDR3 nucleotides: TGTGCCAGCAGTGAACCCAGGACTAGCGGGTTCTACAATGAGCAGTTCTTC.

This chain connects TRBV5-4 to TRBJ2-5; D is possibly TRBD1 (6 bases). The V gene's germline CDR1 is SGHNT and CDR2 YYREEE (reference sequence). This CDR3 region has 13 residues. V gave up 4 bases and J gave up 1 base, with 8 bases separating them. CDR3 in amino acids: CASSEQGQETQYF. CDR3 nucleotide sequence: TGTGCCAGCAGCGAACAGGGCCAAGAGACCCAGTACTTC.

J is TRBJ1-5 and V is TRBV6-1; TRBD1 agrees at 9 bases. Trimming cost V 4 bases and J 6 bases; bases outside gene matches: 13. Germline CDR1 and CDR2: MNHNS and SASEGT. The CDR3 is made up of 17 amino acids. In DNA, the CDR3 is TGTGCCAGCAGTGTGGCGGACAGGGGTTTTTCTGGTCAGCCCCAGCATTTT. Amino acids: CASSVADRGFSGQPQHF.

This clone was observed a few times. The rearrangement joins TRBV25-1 to TRBJ2-1; 9 bases are shared with TRBD2. With 3 bases clipped from V and 10 bases from J, the junction kept 7 bases outside the gene matches. The germline CDR1 and CDR2 sequences are MGHDK and SYGVNS. This CDR3 is built from 14 residues. The CDR3 region is CASSDWGTSFEQFF. CDR3 DNA sequence: TGTGCCAGCAGTGATTGGGGGACTAGCTTCGAGCAGTTCTTC.

The chain combines TRBV12-3 or TRBV12-4 with TRBJ2-2; D unclear. The CDR3 length is 13 residues. V was pared by 3 bases and J by 6 bases, with 8 bases between. As DNA, the CDR3 is TGTGCCAGCAGTTTCCAGGTTCCCGGGGAGCTGTTTTTT. The encoded protein is CASSFQVPGELFF.

The chain joins TRBV27 to TRBJ2-7, with 10 bases fitting TRBD1. CDR3 length: 14 amino acids. Per the germline V gene, CDR1 is MNHEY and CDR2 is SMNVEV (reference sequence). With V trimmed by 5 bases and J by 2 bases, 3 bases remained unmatched. For the CDR3, the DNA is TGTGCCAGCAGTGCTGGACAGGGGGCCTACGAGCAGTACTTC. It translates to CASSAGQGAYEQYF.